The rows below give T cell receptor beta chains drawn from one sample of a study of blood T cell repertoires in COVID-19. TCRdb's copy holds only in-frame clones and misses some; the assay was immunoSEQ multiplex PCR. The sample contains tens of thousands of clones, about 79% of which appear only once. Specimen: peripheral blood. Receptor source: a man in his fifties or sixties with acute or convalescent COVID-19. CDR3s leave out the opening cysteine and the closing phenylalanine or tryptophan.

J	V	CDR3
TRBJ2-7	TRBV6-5	ASSYSSNTPGEQY
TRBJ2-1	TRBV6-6	ASGGTTPFSGEQF
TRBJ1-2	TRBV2	ASSGVGAAAIYGYT
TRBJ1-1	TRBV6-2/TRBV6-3	ASSLPGQGVNTEAF
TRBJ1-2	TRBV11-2	ASSSPRAWGDWNYGYT
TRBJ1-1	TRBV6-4	ASSESRGLEAF
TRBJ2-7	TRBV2	ASSEAPHRGEQY
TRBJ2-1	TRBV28	ASSLWQGSYNEQF
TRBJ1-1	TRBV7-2	ASSLEGAGGAF
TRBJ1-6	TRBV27	ASRTYRGSYNSPLH
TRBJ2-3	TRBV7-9	ASSLGDSVDTQY
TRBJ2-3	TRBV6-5	ASTLGQGADTQY
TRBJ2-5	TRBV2	ASSEIGTGGRETQY
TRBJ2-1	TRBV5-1	ASSPRQGGMGQF
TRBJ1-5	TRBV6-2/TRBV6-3	ASSYSRQGGYSNQPQH
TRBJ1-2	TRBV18	ASSPRGQHGYT
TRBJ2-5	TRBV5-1	ASSLSTGKETQY
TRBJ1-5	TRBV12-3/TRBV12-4	ASSLSSNQPQH